This is a list of T cell receptor beta chains from one sample in a study of blood T cell repertoires in COVID-19. Using immunoSEQ multiplex PCR, the repertoire was profiled, and TCRdb retains in-frame clones only, with some absent. The sample shows about 160,000 clones, about 85% of them seen only once. Sequenced material: peripheral blood. These receptor sequences come from a human donor with acute or convalescent COVID-19. The donor label of this sample is uncertain. Both conserved end residues are part of each CDR3. D genes are given only for firm matches. Size is stated for part of the rows, as once, few or many counts, or as a class when the clone is expanded.

clone_size	v_call	j_call	d_call	cdr3_nt	cdr3_aa
-	TRBV7-2	TRBJ1-2	TRBD1	TGTGCCAGCAGCTTAGTCGGACAGGGAGATGGCTACACCTTC	CASSLVGQGDGYTF
-	TRBV4-1	TRBJ1-3	TRBD1	TGCGCCAGCAGCCAAGCGGAGGACAGGAGCTCTGGAAACACCATATATTTT	CASSQAEDRSSGNTIYF
-	TRBV28	TRBJ1-6	TRBD1	TGTGCCAGCAGGTCCCTCGGGACAGTCTATAATTCACCCCTCCACTTT	CASRSLGTVYNSPLHF
-	TRBV6-6	TRBJ1-5	-	TGTGCCAGCAGTCGATTAAGAAGCGGAGGGAGACCCACAAATCAGCCCCAGCATTTT	CASSRLRSGGRPTNQPQHF
-	TRBV4-1	TRBJ1-2	TRBD1	TGCGCCAGCAGCCCCGCGGGACAGGGGGCGCAGGGCTACACCTTC	CASSPAGQGAQGYTF
few	TRBV10-1	TRBJ2-2	TRBD2	TGCGCCAGCAGTTTTAGCGGGGCCGGGGAGCTGTTTTTT	CASSFSGAGELFF
-	TRBV7-8	TRBJ1-2	-	TGTGCCAGCAGCTTAGCCCCACAGGGCACTAACTATGGCTACACCTTC	CASSLAPQGTNYGYTF
few	TRBV11-2	TRBJ1-6	-	TGTGCCAGCAGCTTAGTCGGGGGGAATTCACCCCTCCACTTT	CASSLVGGNSPLHF
-	TRBV28	TRBJ1-1	-	TGTGCCAGCAGTTTATACAGGCTTTTTGAAGCTTTCTTT	CASSLYRLFEAFF
-	TRBV28	TRBJ2-7	TRBD1	TGTGCCAGCACCTGGGGACAGGGTTTCTACGAGCAGTACTTC	CASTWGQGFYEQYF
-	TRBV3-1/TRBV3-2	TRBJ1-1	-	TGTGCCAGCAGCCTTGGACAGAACACTGAAGCTTTCTTT	CASSLGQNTEAFF
-	TRBV29-1	TRBJ1-2	-	TGCAGCATCAGGGTTGTTGACTATGGCTACACCTTC	CSIRVVDYGYTF
-	TRBV5-6	TRBJ1-2	TRBD1	TGTGCCAGCAGCCGAGACAGGGAGGCTCGGGGCTACACCTTC	CASSRDREARGYTF
-	TRBV18	TRBJ2-1	-	TGTGCCAGCTCACCACGGGGGGGCAACGTCAATGAGCAGTTCTTC	CASSPRGGNVNEQFF
-	TRBV18	TRBJ1-1	-	TGTGCCAGCTCACCGGGGTGGCGGGGGCTTGAGCCTGAAGCTTTCTTT	CASSPGWRGLEPEAFF
-	TRBV5-1	TRBJ2-3	-	TGCGCCAGCACCCTGGAGGGTACTAGCACAGATACGCAGTATTTT	CASTLEGTSTDTQYF
-	TRBV9	TRBJ2-1	-	TGTGCCAGCAGCGTAGTAGGGGACATATTAAACAATGAGCAGTTCTTC	CASSVVGDILNNEQFF
-	TRBV14	TRBJ1-1	-	TGTGCCAGCAGCCAAGAGGGGGGGCTAGGAGGAGCTTTCTTT	CASSQEGGLGGAFF
-	TRBV4-3	TRBJ1-2	-	TGCGCCAGCAGCCAAGAAGAACGGCTAGCGGTCGGCTACACCTTC	CASSQEERLAVGYTF
-	TRBV19	TRBJ1-1	TRBD1	TGTGCCAGTAGTCTCTTGGGACAGCAGAACACTGAAGCTTTCTTT	CASSLLGQQNTEAFF
once	TRBV6-5	TRBJ1-2	-	TGTGCCAGCAGTCGAATCGGGGAGAACTATGGCTACACCTTC	CASSRIGENYGYTF
-	TRBV7-3	TRBJ1-1	-	TGTGCCAGCAGCCCCAACCAGAGAGGTGGGAACACTGAAGCTTTCTTT	CASSPNQRGGNTEAFF
-	TRBV20-1	TRBJ1-6	-	TGCAGTGCTAGTTCCGAAGCCTTGTCACCCCTCCACTTT	CSASSEALSPLHF
once	TRBV3-1/TRBV3-2	TRBJ1-2	-	TGTGCCAGCACCCTAAGGGCGGGCGGCGGCTACACCTTC	CASTLRAGGGYTF
-	TRBV30	TRBJ1-4	-	TGTGCCTGGAGTCCACGGGGAAGGGCCGGTGAAAAACTGTTTTTT	CAWSPRGRAGEKLFF
once	TRBV7-9	TRBJ1-1	-	TGTGCCAGCAGCTTCCGAGAGGTGAACACTGAAGCTTTCTTT	CASSFREVNTEAFF
few	TRBV5-8	TRBJ1-2	TRBD1	TGTGCCAGCAGCTTGGGACAGGGGTTATGGGACTATGGCTACACCTTC	CASSLGQGLWDYGYTF
-	TRBV11-3	TRBJ1-1	TRBD1	TGTGCCAGCAGCTTAAGGGACAGGGGCACCAAGGAGGCTTTCTTT	CASSLRDRGTKEAFF
-	TRBV6-4	TRBJ2-1	-	TGTGCCAGCAGTGACCTCAATGAGCAGTTCTTC	CASSDLNEQFF
-	TRBV7-8	TRBJ2-3	TRBD2	TGTGCCAGCAGCTTAGTTGGGACTAGCGGGCCAGGAAGGCGTATCTATTTT	CASSLVGTSGPGRRIYF
few	TRBV5-1	TRBJ1-1	-	TGCGCCAGCAGGCCCCGGGGTGAAGCTTTCTTT	CASRPRGEAFF
-	TRBV11-2	TRBJ2-7	TRBD2	TGTGCCAGCAGCTTGGGTGCGGGGGGTCCCTACGAGCAGTACTTC	CASSLGAGGPYEQYF
-	TRBV29-1	TRBJ1-5	-	TGCAGCGTTGAAAATCGCGGTTATAGCAATCAGCCCCAGCATTTT	CSVENRGYSNQPQHF
-	TRBV6-5	TRBJ1-6	-	TGTGCCAGCAGCCAACAGGGCTCGTCACCCCTCCACTTT	CASSQQGSSPLHF
-	TRBV5-1	TRBJ1-2	TRBD1	TGCGCCAGCAGCTCCGGGACAGGGAACTATGGCTACACCTTC	CASSSGTGNYGYTF
-	TRBV29-1	TRBJ1-1	-	TGCAGCGTTGGACAGCCGAACACTGAAGCTTTCTTT	CSVGQPNTEAFF
-	TRBV4-2	TRBJ1-3	TRBD1	TGTGCCAGCAGCCAAGAATGGTTCCCGGGACAGCTGAGCTCTGGAAACACCATATATTTT	CASSQEWFPGQLSSGNTIYF
-	TRBV7-9	TRBJ1-4	-	TGTGCCAGCAGTCACGAGGAATGGGGGCGCCCCATTGCTGAAAAACTGTTTTTT	CASSHEEWGRPIAEKLFF
-	TRBV11-3	TRBJ1-2	-	TGTGCCAGCAGTTCACTTAAACAGGGCGGGAACTATGGCTACACCTTC	CASSSLKQGGNYGYTF
once	TRBV9	TRBJ1-6	-	TGTGCCAGCAGCCCCAGGGCCCCCAGCTCCTATAATTCACCCCTCCACTTT	CASSPRAPSSYNSPLHF
once	TRBV28	TRBJ1-3	-	TGTGCCAGCAGCGTTCTCACAGGCAGCTCTGGAAACACCATATATTTT	CASSVLTGSSGNTIYF
-	TRBV19	TRBJ2-7	-	TGTGCCAGTAGTTCCAGGGGCGGTATAGGATACGAGCAGTACTTC	CASSSRGGIGYEQYF
-	TRBV28	TRBJ1-2	TRBD1	TGTGCCAGCAGTTCGTCCGGGACAGGGGTTGGCTACACCTTC	CASSSSGTGVGYTF
-	TRBV12-3/TRBV12-4	TRBJ2-5	TRBD2	TGTGCCAGCAGTCTAGCGGGGGGGGAGACCCAGTACTTC	CASSLAGGETQYF
-	TRBV13	TRBJ2-6	-	TGTGCCAGCAGCTTGCAAAGGGGGAAGTCTGGGGCCAACGTCCTGACTTTC	CASSLQRGKSGANVLTF
-	TRBV7-2	TRBJ2-1	-	TGTGCCAGCAGCTCAAAGCAGGGGAAATCAATGGGTGAGCAGTTCTTC	CASSSKQGKSMGEQFF
-	TRBV11-2	TRBJ1-6	-	TGTGCCAGCAGCTACAGGACAGACGGAAATTCACCCCTCCACTTT	CASSYRTDGNSPLHF
-	TRBV7-7	TRBJ2-1	TRBD1	TGTGCCAGCAGTACCGGGACAGAGCCCTACAATGAGCAGTTCTTC	CASSTGTEPYNEQFF
few	TRBV30	TRBJ2-3	TRBD1	TGTGCCTGGAGAGACCTCTCCTACAGGGGAAGCACAGATACGCAGTATTTT	CAWRDLSYRGSTDTQYF
-	TRBV6-1	TRBJ1-2	TRBD1	TGTGCCAGCAGTGAAGCGGGAGACAGGGTGTACCTCTATGGCTACACCTTC	CASSEAGDRVYLYGYTF
-	TRBV7-9	TRBJ1-1	-	TGTGCCAGCAGCTTAGTGGAGGGCACTGAAGCTTTCTTT	CASSLVEGTEAFF
few	TRBV12-3/TRBV12-4	TRBJ2-7	TRBD1	TGTGCCAGCGGGACAGGGGTAGGCGAGCAGTACTTC	CASGTGVGEQYF
-	TRBV7-8	TRBJ2-1	TRBD1	TGTGCCAGCAGCTTAGAGGGACAGACCTACAATGAGCAGTTCTTC	CASSLEGQTYNEQFF
-	TRBV6-1	TRBJ2-2	-	TGTGCCAGCAGTGAAGCGGGGAGGCCCGGGGAGCTGTTTTTT	CASSEAGRPGELFF